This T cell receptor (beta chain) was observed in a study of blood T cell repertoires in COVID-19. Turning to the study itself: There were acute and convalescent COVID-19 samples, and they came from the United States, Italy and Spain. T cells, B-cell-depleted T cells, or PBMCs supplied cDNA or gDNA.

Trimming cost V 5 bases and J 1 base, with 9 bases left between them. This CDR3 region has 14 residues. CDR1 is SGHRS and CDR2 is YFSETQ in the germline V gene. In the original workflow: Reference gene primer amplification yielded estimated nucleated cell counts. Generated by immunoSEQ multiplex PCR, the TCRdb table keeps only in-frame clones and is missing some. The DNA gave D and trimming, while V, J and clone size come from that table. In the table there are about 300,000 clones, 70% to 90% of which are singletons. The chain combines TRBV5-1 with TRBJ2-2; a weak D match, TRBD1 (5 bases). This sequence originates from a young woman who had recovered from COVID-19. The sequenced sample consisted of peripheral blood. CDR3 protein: CASSIQENTGELFF. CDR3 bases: TGCGCCAGCAGTATACAGGAGAACACCGGGGAGCTGTTTTTT.